This TCR beta chain was found in a study of CDR3 diversity in severe acne (dated 2019 in TCRdb). As concerns this clonotype: Its binding antigen is unknown. No base quality values were provided; no much bigger clone lies one nucleotide off.

Libraries were prepared through PCR. Sequencing was performed on an Illumina HiSeq 2000. TCRdb reprocessed the public reads (quality trimming at Q25 with fastp, clone calling with MiXCR) and kept in-frame beta chains. Every distinct CDR3 protein forms one entry, paired with its most common genes and DNA. For this sample there are almost 85,000 distinct CDR3 sequences; under 65% appear just once. The ten most abundant clones make up roughly an eighth of the sample. In the germline V gene (reference sequence), CDR1 corresponds to DFQATT and CDR2 to SNEGSKA. From the cysteine up to the phenylalanine, the CDR3 has a length of 14 residues. Left in the record is the CDR3 DNA by itself, 42 bases read in frame from the first base.

This chain joins TRBV20-1 to TRBJ1-2; tentative D gene TRBD1, with 5 bases matching. This clonotype was obtained from a male donor in good health, without acne. Sequenced input: blood. The CDR3 reads as follows: CSTRDWENNYGYTF. In nucleotide form, the sequence is TGCAGCACCAGGGATTGGGAAAATAACTATGGCTACACCTTC.